This T cell receptor beta chain was sequenced in a study of response to subunit inactivated influenza vaccine. Study-level findings and limits: Only a handful of new T cells, the authors suggested, are recruited with each seasonal influenza vaccination.

This clonotype was picked up a small number of times. Antigen: not known. From the RT-PCR reads, TCRdb called clonotypes with MiXCR, one entry per CDR3 protein. The sample yields about 650,000 distinct CDR3 sequences, around 15% seen once. CDR1 MNHEY and CDR2 SVGEGT come from the germline V gene. V was cut by 1 base and J by 1 base, with 7 bases left in between. The CDR3 is made up of 15 amino acids. The TCR comes from a man aged 45-60 years who received an inactivated influenza vaccine. The starting material was PBMCs from blood, obtained 14 days before vaccination. The rearrangement joins TRBV6-2 or TRBV6-3 to TRBJ2-2; D is perhaps TRBD1 (6 bases). CDR3 bases: TGTGCCAGCAGTTACTGGGGACAGAACACCGGGGAGCTGTTTTTT. Translation: CASSYWGQNTGELFF.